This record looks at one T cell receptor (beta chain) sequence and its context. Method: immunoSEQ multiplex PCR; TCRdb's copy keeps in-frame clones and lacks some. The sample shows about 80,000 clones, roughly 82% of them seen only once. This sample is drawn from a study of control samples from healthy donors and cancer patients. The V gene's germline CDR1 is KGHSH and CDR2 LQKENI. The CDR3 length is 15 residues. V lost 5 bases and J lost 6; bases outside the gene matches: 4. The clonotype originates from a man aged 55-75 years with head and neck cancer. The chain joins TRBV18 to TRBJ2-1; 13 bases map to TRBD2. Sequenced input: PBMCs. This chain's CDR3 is CASSTTSGRANEQFF. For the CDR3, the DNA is TGTGCCAGCTCAACCACTAGCGGGAGGGCCAATGAGCAGTTCTTC.